These 9 T cell receptor beta chains originate from one sample sequenced in a study of T cell responses to AZD1222 COVID-19 vaccine (dated by TCRdb to the early 2020s). The sample's time point label is to be understood as: baseline before first vaccination. Receptors were amplified or captured by the immunoSEQ multiplex PCR assay. The table comes from immuneACCESS by way of TCRdb, which keeps in-frame sequences with V and J called. Part of the clones is missing from these tables; in studies checked, under half for an unresolved V gene and the rest for unknown reasons. The table for this sample lists fewer than 150,000 clones; less than 95% of them were counted only once. Of the sample, 3.4% falls within the top ten clones. The specimen comprised peripheral blood, sampled on day 0 of AZD1222 vaccination. The receptor source for this set is an adult in good health.

The chain carries TRBV6-2 or TRBV6-3 and TRBJ1-1; D unclear. CDR1 MNHEY and CDR2 SVGEGT come from the germline V gene. The CDR3 runs 16 residues. With 2 bases removed from V and 0 bases from J, the gap between germline ends came to 13 bases. The chain's CDR3 is CASSYSIARLNTEAFF. Here the CDR3 DNA reads TGTGCCAGCAGTTACAGCATCGCCAGGCTGAACACTGAAGCTTTCTTT.

This clone is a singleton in its sample. V and J are TRBV13 and TRBJ1-2; 8 positions agree with TRBD1. The CDR3 extends over 15 amino acids. The V gene's germline CDR1 is PRHDT and CDR2 FYEKMQ (reference sequence). V lost 5 bases and J lost 7; bases outside the gene matches: 12. CDR3 coding DNA: TGTGCCAGCAGCACCTTAGACAGGGGTGGAGGTGGCTACACCTTC. It codes for CASSTLDRGGGGYTF.

This clone was counted only a few times. This chain joins TRBV7-2 and TRBJ1-5, with D unclear. Germline V gene lookup returns CDR1 SGHTA and CDR2 FQGNSA. The CDR3 runs to 13 residues. Trimming left V 1 base short and J 4 bases short, with 5 bases between. The chain's CDR3 is CASSLGPNQPQHF. The CDR3 DNA follows: TGTGCCAGCAGCTTAGGGCCAAATCAGCCCCAGCATTTT.

The sample holds one count of this clone. This chain connects TRBV11-2 to TRBJ2-7; unclear D gene. V lost 0 bases and J 5 bases, leaving 2 bases between the germline ends. The CDR3 has 11 amino acids. Germline V lookup: CDR1 SGHAT, CDR2 FQNNGV. CDR3 bases: TGTGCCAGCAGCTTAGACCACGAGCAGTACTTC. This gives the protein CASSLDHEQYF.

This clone came up a few times. The CDR3 region is CASGEAGWSEKLFF. The CDR3 DNA is TGTGCCAGCGGGGAAGCAGGGTGGAGTGAAAAACTGTTTTTT. The V gene is TRBV6-1, the J gene TRBJ1-4; a possible D gene is TRBD1 (5 bases). This CDR3 is 14 amino acids long. Germline CDR1 and CDR2: MNHNS and SASEGT. Trimming cost V 8 bases and J 7 bases, with 17 bases left between them.

The CDR3 nucleotides are TGTGCCAGCAGCTTAAGGACAGGGGGCGATCAGCCCCAGCATTTT. It codes for CASSLRTGGDQPQHF. The J gene is TRBJ1-5, the V gene TRBV7-2, with TRBD1 matching over 11 bases. Trimming took 2 bases from V and 5 from J; bases not matched to a gene: 2. The CDR3 consists of 15 residues. Per the germline V gene, CDR1 is SGHTA and CDR2 is FQGNSA.

The chain combines TRBV10-3 with TRBJ1-1; possible D gene TRBD1, 5 bases. The V and J ends lost 3 bases and 4 bases respectively, with 12 bases between them. Germline assignment: CDR1 ENHRY and CDR2 SYGVKD. CDR3 length: 14 amino acids. This chain's CDR3 is CAISEGLQGTEAFF. CDR3 DNA sequence: TGTGCCATCAGTGAAGGACTTCAGGGCACTGAAGCTTTCTTT.

This clone appeared many times. The chain uses TRBV25-1 and TRBJ1-3; 8 nucleotides agree with TRBD1. This CDR3 spans 16 amino acids. The ends lost 1 base at V and 0 bases at J; junction bases unmatched: 2. Germline assignment: CDR1 MGHDK and CDR2 SYGVNS. The CDR3 region has the DNA TGTGCCAGCAGTGAATGGACAGGGCTCTCTGGAAACACCATATATTTT. The encoded protein is CASSEWTGLSGNTIYF.

V and J are TRBV2 and TRBJ1-6; 7 bases fit TRBD1. The germline CDR1 and CDR2 sequences are SNHLY and FYNNEI. This CDR3 spans 13 amino acids. After removal of 9 bases from V and 9 bases from J, the junction contained 8 bases not matched to a gene. CDR3 protein: CASTTGRGSPLHF. The CDR3 region has the DNA TGTGCCAGTACGACAGGGCGGGGTTCACCCCTCCACTTT.